A single sample gave rise to the 8 T cell receptor beta chains below, sequenced in a study of blood T cells in healthy people across ages. Primers used in a second PCR of about 6 to 12 cycles were a sample-barcoded 5' primer and a J-beta primer mix. TCRdb redid the calling of the 5' RACE reads with MiXCR, one entry per CDR3 protein. The sample contains approximately 770,000 distinct CDR3 sequences, roughly 50% of which appear only once. Sequences were obtained from blood. The receptors originated from a man aged 25 to 45 in good health.

The sample holds one count of this clonotype. The chain carries TRBV7-2 and TRBJ2-1; 12 positions match TRBD2. V was pared by 8 bases and J by 7 bases, with 18 bases of the junction left unmatched. This CDR3 is built from 18 residues. CDR1 and CDR2 (germline): SGHTA, FQGNSA. This CDR3 is CASRRTSGTAEYRNEQFF. The CDR3 DNA reads as TGTGCCAGCCGTCGGACTAGCGGGACAGCGGAGTATCGGAATGAGCAGTTCTTC.

The chain joins TRBV6-6 to TRBJ2-2; D unresolved. The CDR3 consists of 14 residues. V was shortened by 2 bases and J by 6 bases, with 10 bases between the two germline ends. Germline loops: CDR1 MNHNY, CDR2 SVGAGI (reference sequence). The CDR3 sequence: CASSYAEESGELFF. The DNA of the CDR3 is TGTGCCAGCAGTTACGCTGAGGAATCCGGGGAGCTGTTTTTT.

This chain joins TRBV7-2 and TRBJ1-5, with 8 bases fitting TRBD1. With 4 bases clipped from V and 1 base from J, the junction kept 3 bases outside the gene matches. The CDR3 sequence is 15 residues long. Per the germline V gene, CDR1 is SGHTA and CDR2 is FQGNSA. The CDR3 nucleotides read TGTGCCAGCAGCTCCCAGGGGGCCAGCAATCAGCCCCAGCATTTT. It yields the protein CASSSQGASNQPQHF. Looking up the rest from reference TRBV7-2 and TRBJ1-5 gives the full variable domain: GAGVSQSPSNKVTEKGKDVELRCDPISGHTALYWYRQSLGQGLEFLIYFQGNSAPDKSGLPSDRFSAERTGGSVSTLTIQRTQQEDSAVYLCASSSQGASNQPQHFGDGTRLSIL.

This chain connects TRBV5-1 to TRBJ2-1, with D perhaps given as TRBD1 or TRBD2 (6 bases each). The CDR3 covers 17 residues. Looked up from germline, CDR1 is SGHRS and CDR2 is YFSETQ. V lost 4 bases, J lost 9 bases, and 26 bases lay in between. The CDR3: CASSPGEGGRWLAEQFF. Written as DNA, the CDR3 is TGCGCCAGCAGCCCTGGAGAGGGGGGCCGCTGGCTAGCTGAGCAGTTCTTC.

In this sample, this clonotype turned up a few times. The chain recombines TRBV5-1 with TRBJ2-7; tentatively, D is TRBD1 or TRBD2 (6 bases each). CDR3 size: 14 residues. Per the germline V gene, CDR1 is SGHRS and CDR2 is YFSETQ. V lost 1 base and J 4 bases, leaving 12 bases between the germline ends. CDR3 amino acids: CASSLTGGEYEQYF. The CDR3 DNA reads as TGCGCCAGCAGCTTGACCGGGGGCGAGTACGAGCAGTACTTC.

The genes are TRBV29-1 and TRBJ2-3, with TRBD1 identical over 12 bases. This CDR3 comprises 16 residues. V shed 3 bases, J shed 1 base, and the junction held 5 bases outside the gene matches. The V gene's germline CDR1 is SQVTM and CDR2 ANQGSEA. The DNA of the CDR3 is TGCAGCGTTGAGGGGGACAGGGGGCTAGGCACAGATACGCAGTATTTT. This translates into CSVEGDRGLGTDTQYF.

V and J are TRBV11-2 and TRBJ2-1; TRBD2 agrees at 7 bases. CDR3 size: 15 residues. Per germline, CDR1 SGHAT and CDR2 FQNNGV. Unmatched junction bases numbered 6, after V lost 1 base and J lost 6 bases. The CDR3 sequence: CASSLVGGEFNEQFF. The CDR3 nucleotides are TGTGCCAGCAGCTTAGTGGGGGGGGAATTCAATGAGCAGTTCTTC.

This clonotype was recorded only once. The chain couples TRBV10-3 to TRBJ1-6; 8 positions match TRBD1. This CDR3 region has 15 residues. With 6 bases clipped from V and 7 bases from J, the junction kept 8 bases outside the gene matches. Germline V CDR1 and CDR2: ENHRY, SYGVKD. This CDR3 reads CAISPGGVQNSPLHF. CDR3 nucleotides: TGTGCCATCAGCCCAGGGGGCGTCCAAAATTCACCCCTCCACTTT.